The sequence of this TCR beta chain was determined in a study of Graves' ophthalmopathy and Graves' hyperthyroidism (dated by TCRdb to 2017 to 2018). Some background on the complete study: Peripheral blood samples were taken at the time of initial diagnosis, before any treatment was given. The study used signatures of the TCR beta repertoire to tell Graves' ophthalmopathy apart from Graves' hyperthyroidism and to predict which patients would progress to ophthalmopathy. In total, some 130 blood samples were TCR-sequenced: some 43 ophthalmopathy, around 75 hyperthyroidism and roughly 17 hyperthyroidism-to-ophthalmopathy patients. To explore V-J signatures distinguishing ophthalmopathy from hyperthyroidism, a discovery set of roughly 100 patients (roughly 45 ophthalmopathy, roughly 55 stable hyperthyroidism) was enrolled. An independent validation cohort was composed of about 20 hyperthyroidism patients and 17 patients who later progressed from hyperthyroidism to ophthalmopathy. T-cell repertoires of thyroid tissue and blood were compared in six hyperthyroidism patients. Following sampling, methimazole starting at 30 mg daily was administered to hyperthyroidism patients, and high-dose intravenous methylprednisolone was administered to ophthalmopathy patients. The 100 or so discovery patients were randomly split 7:3 into training and test sets.

The germline V gene (reference sequence) supplies CDR1 SEHNR and CDR2 FQNEAQ. Taken from cysteine to phenylalanine, the CDR3 has 14 residues. The sequence is cut down to CDR3 DNA, 42 bases in frame from base 1. V lost 5 bases and J lost 4 bases, and the count of bases not matched to a germline gene is 4. General findings and caveats noted by the study authors: In validation, the model predicted ophthalmopathy progression with 70.59% sensitivity and roughly 72% specificity; approximately 12 predicted patients were CT-confirmed with GO in a median of approximately six months. In cross-validation, the 13-signature model distinguished ophthalmopathy from stable hyperthyroidism with approximately 88% sensitivity and roughly 81% specificity, and in the test set the corresponding values were approximately 80% and 68%. Most of the expanded thyroid clonotypes with a frequency above 0.001 were also detected in blood, and it was suggested that the thyroid immune response may be reflected by blood repertoires. No statistical method was used to set the sample size in advance, and the investigators knew which group each participant was assigned to.

For repertoire sequencing, the TCR beta CDR3 regions were amplified from RNA transcripts. HTBI primers and the Qiagen OneStep RT-PCR kit were used in a first-round RT-PCR, which was followed by a second-round multiplex PCR, size selection and purification. The libraries underwent paired-end sequencing with 100 bp reads on an Illumina HiSeq2000. The source study handled its data this way. SOAPnuke was used to process the reads, removing any read that contained adapters or uncalled bases, had a mean Phred below 15, or lacked an exact match to the constant primer or identifier. High-quality paired reads were merged with COPE v1.2.5. Clonotypes were defined as unique nucleotide sequences and were aligned to IMGT TRB V, D and J references using MiTCR v1.1. Analysis was restricted to V-J combinations with a frequency above 0.0001, which covered roughly 99% of repertoires. A TCR clonal expansion and chaos score per V-J combination was defined as the ratio of F50 clonal expansion to chaos observed in the TCRdist matrix. Welch's t-statistics and random forest were used to reduce the features to about a dozen V-J combinations, which were then used as input to a naive Bayes classifier. Thyroid-blood repertoire similarity was quantified with the Morisita-Horn index. TCRdb applied fastp at Q25 and MiXCR to the public reads, then kept only in-frame beta chains. When rows share a CDR3 protein, they turn into one entry using the most common DNA and genes. TCRdb's processing, not the authors', yielded these V and J calls. The sample data list 210,000 or so distinct CDR3 sequences, and under 30% of these were observed just once. The ten most abundant clones make up approximately 8.2% of the sample.

Ophthalmopathy patients were characterized by moderately to severely active disease, a Clinical Activity Score of at least 3, a NOSPECS grade of at least 4, and a disease duration under 3 months. Patients with other autoimmune diseases, uncontrolled infections, pregnancy or lactation were excluded from the study. Clinical symptoms, serum thyroxine, TRAb, thyroid ultrasound and orbital computed tomography were used for diagnosis. PBMCs were isolated from 10 ml of fresh peripheral blood by Ficoll-Paque density gradient centrifugation. Trizol reagent was used to extract the total RNA, and its quality was then checked on an Agilent 2100 Bioanalyzer. This clonotype was detected ten times or more. Its antigen has not been determined. The input lacks base qualities; no much larger clone sits a single base away.

The rearranged chain carries TRBV7-9 and TRBJ2-5; 10 middle bases align to TRBD2. This TCR derives from a man aged 50 to 60 with Graves' ophthalmopathy. Donor details come from another sample of the same person, matched by shared clones. The sequenced material came from peripheral blood. The sequence in DNA is TGTGCCAGCAGCCCTCTAGCGGGAGCAGAGACCCAGTACTTC. Translated, this gives CASSPLAGAETQYF.